This T cell receptor (beta chain) came from a study of cytomegalovirus exposure and HLA in healthy donors. Though probably carrying unrecorded immune exposures, donors were nominally healthy at sampling. In germline, CDR1 is MNHNS, CDR2 SASEGT. The trim removed 6 bases at V and 3 bases at J, leaving 1 base unmatched. The CDR3 has 13 amino acids. Primers for the PCR totalled 60 Vbeta and 13 Jbeta. Libraries were prepared by immunoSEQ multiplex PCR; TCRdb keeps only in-frame clonotypes and omits some of them. This sample carries under 300,000 clones, 80% to 95% of them seen once, and the ten largest clones take about 1.8%.

Source material: PBMCs. This rearrangement joins TRBV6-1 to TRBJ2-7, with 11 bases identical to TRBD2. The sequence derives from a girl aged 2-10 years in good health and CMV-seronegative. The CDR3 sequence: CASSLAGGYEQYF. The CDR3 DNA is TGTGCCAGCAGCCTAGCGGGGGGCTACGAGCAGTACTTC.